This section outlines one T cell receptor (beta chain) sequence together with its context. What it binds is not known. This sample was included in a study of cytomegalovirus exposure and HLA in healthy donors. The study, taken as a whole, reports: In a later analysis, at a false discovery rate of 0.05, 16,951 TCR beta sequences were associated with HLA alleles.

Germline V CDR1 and CDR2: MGHRA, YSYEKL. V lost 4 bases to trimming and J lost 3 bases, with 16 bases between them. This CDR3 has 15 residues. PCR used 60 Vbeta primers and 13 Jbeta primers. The method was immunoSEQ multiplex PCR; TCRdb's version includes in-frame clones alone and lacks a portion of them. The sample lists 150,000 or so clones, roughly 80% seen once, with approximately 6.3% in the top ten. Source material: PBMCs. J is TRBJ2-7 and V is TRBV4-1; maybe TRBD1 (5 bases). The receptor's source is a woman aged 50 to 60 in good health and CMV-seropositive. The CDR3 sequence: CASSLSQDRDYEQYF. DNA of the CDR3: TGCGCCAGCAGCCTAAGTCAAGACAGAGACTACGAGCAGTACTTC.